This is a list of T cell receptor beta chains from one sample in a study of T cell repertoires in cytomegalovirus infection. Each CDR3 protein gets one entry after TCRdb re-called the reads with MiXCR. This table holds approximately 250,000 distinct CDR3 sequences, less than 9.5% found once. Material for sequencing was PBMCs. These TCRs come from a human donor in good health (CMV status not recorded). Some clones in this sample may be carry-over from other donors' samples. Each CDR3 is given with its conserved first and last residue. Fields, in order: J gene, CDR3 length, V gene, D gene, CDR3 protein. The D gene is left open where the match is weak.

j_gene: TRBJ1-6; len: 15; v_gene: TRBV7-2; d_gene: -; CDR3aa: CASSLGTGINSPLHF
j_gene: TRBJ1-1; len: 13; v_gene: TRBV5-3; d_gene: -; CDR3aa: CASSLKDITEAFF
j_gene: TRBJ1-1; len: 13; v_gene: TRBV7-2; d_gene: TRBD1; CDR3aa: CASSSGQGVEAFF
j_gene: TRBJ2-3; len: 12; v_gene: TRBV29-1; d_gene: -; CDR3aa: CSVEAGTDTQYF
j_gene: TRBJ1-1; len: 12; v_gene: TRBV7-2; d_gene: -; CDR3aa: CASSPSAGVDFF
j_gene: TRBJ2-1; len: 16; v_gene: TRBV28; d_gene: TRBD2; CDR3aa: CASALAGGGSYNEQFF
j_gene: TRBJ1-3; len: 15; v_gene: TRBV19; d_gene: -; CDR3aa: CASRTGAYSGNTIYF
j_gene: TRBJ2-7; len: 11; v_gene: TRBV7-9; d_gene: TRBD1; CDR3aa: CASRVGTGMYF
j_gene: TRBJ2-3; len: 14; v_gene: TRBV7-2; d_gene: TRBD2; CDR3aa: CASRLAGGLDTQYF
j_gene: TRBJ2-7; len: 15; v_gene: TRBV7-9; d_gene: TRBD2; CDR3aa: CASSLSGGARYEQYF
j_gene: TRBJ2-7; len: 15; v_gene: TRBV9; d_gene: -; CDR3aa: CASSVEEGQTYEQYF
j_gene: TRBJ1-5; len: 14; v_gene: TRBV7-8; d_gene: -; CDR3aa: CASSLIGDGQPQHF
j_gene: TRBJ2-7; len: 12; v_gene: TRBV20-1; d_gene: -; CDR3aa: CSARGLALGQYF
j_gene: TRBJ2-2; len: 18; v_gene: TRBV12-5; d_gene: TRBD2; CDR3aa: CASGLAPGLALNTGELFF
j_gene: TRBJ1-1; len: 12; v_gene: TRBV29-1; d_gene: -; CDR3aa: CSGRSGGTEAFF
j_gene: TRBJ2-7; len: 16; v_gene: TRBV7-2; d_gene: TRBD1; CDR3aa: CASSSRAGTGSSEQYF
j_gene: TRBJ2-5; len: 18; v_gene: TRBV7-2; d_gene: -; CDR3aa: CASIDRSGGIVGQETQYF
j_gene: TRBJ2-1; len: 15; v_gene: TRBV19; d_gene: TRBD2; CDR3aa: CASSRERGGYNEQFF
j_gene: TRBJ1-3; len: 16; v_gene: TRBV5-1; d_gene: TRBD1; CDR3aa: CASSVGTASSGNTIYF
j_gene: TRBJ1-5; len: 15; v_gene: TRBV19; d_gene: -; CDR3aa: CASDSWGARNQPQHF
j_gene: TRBJ1-1; len: 13; v_gene: TRBV29-1; d_gene: -; CDR3aa: CSVEARAGTEAFF
j_gene: TRBJ1-5; len: 13; v_gene: TRBV11-2; d_gene: -; CDR3aa: CASSPQAGQPQHF
j_gene: TRBJ1-6; len: 15; v_gene: TRBV7-8; d_gene: TRBD1; CDR3aa: CASSPSRQGGSPLHF
j_gene: TRBJ2-1; len: 15; v_gene: TRBV7-2; d_gene: TRBD2; CDR3aa: CASSLAGGLYNEQFF
j_gene: TRBJ1-1; len: 15; v_gene: TRBV6-2/TRBV6-3; d_gene: -; CDR3aa: CASSYMRLRATEAFF
j_gene: TRBJ1-2; len: 12; v_gene: TRBV19; d_gene: -; CDR3aa: CASTDGAYGYTF
j_gene: TRBJ1-2; len: 13; v_gene: TRBV2; d_gene: -; CDR3aa: CASSRDSNYGYTF
j_gene: TRBJ2-1; len: 13; v_gene: TRBV20-1; d_gene: -; CDR3aa: CSASVPSYNEQFF
j_gene: TRBJ2-1; len: 12; v_gene: TRBV15; d_gene: -; CDR3aa: CATSTAEREQFF
j_gene: TRBJ2-7; len: 14; v_gene: TRBV12-3/TRBV12-4; d_gene: TRBD2; CDR3aa: CASSLSGGPNEQYF
j_gene: TRBJ1-1; len: 10; v_gene: TRBV5-5; d_gene: -; CDR3aa: CASSLTEAFF
j_gene: TRBJ2-5; len: 16; v_gene: TRBV30; d_gene: TRBD2; CDR3aa: CAWGYPLTSGVETQYF
j_gene: TRBJ1-1; len: 13; v_gene: TRBV7-3; d_gene: -; CDR3aa: CASSPIMGGEAFF
j_gene: TRBJ1-2; len: 13; v_gene: TRBV20-1; d_gene: -; CDR3aa: CSVRRGARSGYTF
j_gene: TRBJ1-5; len: 18; v_gene: TRBV20-1; d_gene: TRBD1; CDR3aa: CSAQPGQGKFGGNQPQHF
j_gene: TRBJ1-2; len: 14; v_gene: TRBV7-2; d_gene: -; CDR3aa: CASSFGGTNYGYTF
j_gene: TRBJ1-1; len: 14; v_gene: TRBV14; d_gene: -; CDR3aa: CASRPGTYNTEAFF
j_gene: TRBJ2-7; len: 14; v_gene: TRBV7-2; d_gene: -; CDR3aa: CASSPVGGGYEQYF
j_gene: TRBJ2-3; len: 16; v_gene: TRBV20-1; d_gene: TRBD1; CDR3aa: CSARKPTGKVADTQYF
j_gene: TRBJ2-5; len: 15; v_gene: TRBV10-2; d_gene: -; CDR3aa: CASSESGRSQETQYF
j_gene: TRBJ2-7; len: 15; v_gene: TRBV28; d_gene: TRBD1; CDR3aa: CASSSLPGQGYEQYF
j_gene: TRBJ2-5; len: 15; v_gene: TRBV9; d_gene: TRBD1; CDR3aa: CASSVGTGDGETQYF
j_gene: TRBJ2-2; len: 16; v_gene: TRBV7-2; d_gene: -; CDR3aa: CASSLRSRRYTGELFF
j_gene: TRBJ2-4; len: 15; v_gene: TRBV7-2; d_gene: -; CDR3aa: CASSFQGPQGNIQYF
j_gene: TRBJ2-7; len: 16; v_gene: TRBV27; d_gene: TRBD2; CDR3aa: CASRPGLAELTYEQYF
j_gene: TRBJ1-1; len: 15; v_gene: TRBV30; d_gene: -; CDR3aa: CAWRRAGSGATEAFF
j_gene: TRBJ2-7; len: 16; v_gene: TRBV4-3; d_gene: TRBD2; CDR3aa: CASSHVPGLAGEEQYF
j_gene: TRBJ2-5; len: 13; v_gene: TRBV5-6; d_gene: -; CDR3aa: CASSFPGQETQYF
j_gene: TRBJ2-5; len: 15; v_gene: TRBV5-1; d_gene: -; CDR3aa: CASNFGHPGGETQYF
j_gene: TRBJ2-7; len: 14; v_gene: TRBV19; d_gene: -; CDR3aa: CASRPGHPSYEQYF
j_gene: TRBJ2-1; len: 12; v_gene: TRBV7-9; d_gene: -; CDR3aa: CASSIGPNEQFF
j_gene: TRBJ1-2; len: 14; v_gene: TRBV6-5; d_gene: -; CDR3aa: CASSSDSPNYGYTF
j_gene: TRBJ1-2; len: 16; v_gene: TRBV7-2; d_gene: -; CDR3aa: CASSLGGGNSNYGYTF
j_gene: TRBJ1-1; len: 15; v_gene: TRBV7-9; d_gene: -; CDR3aa: CASSLSGAMNTEAFF
j_gene: TRBJ2-3; len: 15; v_gene: TRBV2; d_gene: TRBD1; CDR3aa: CASRPDRIHTDTQYF